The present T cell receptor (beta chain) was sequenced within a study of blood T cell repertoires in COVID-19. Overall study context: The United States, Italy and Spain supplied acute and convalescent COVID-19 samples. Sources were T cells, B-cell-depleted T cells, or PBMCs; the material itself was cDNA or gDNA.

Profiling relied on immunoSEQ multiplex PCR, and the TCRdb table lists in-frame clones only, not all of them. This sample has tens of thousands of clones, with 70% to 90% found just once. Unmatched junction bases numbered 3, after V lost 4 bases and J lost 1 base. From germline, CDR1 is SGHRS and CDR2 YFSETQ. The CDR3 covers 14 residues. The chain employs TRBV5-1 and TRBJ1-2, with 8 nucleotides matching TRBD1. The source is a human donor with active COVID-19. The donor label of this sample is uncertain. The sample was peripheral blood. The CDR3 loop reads CASSPQGVNYGYTF. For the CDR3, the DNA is TGCGCCAGCAGCCCACAGGGGGTTAACTATGGCTACACCTTC.